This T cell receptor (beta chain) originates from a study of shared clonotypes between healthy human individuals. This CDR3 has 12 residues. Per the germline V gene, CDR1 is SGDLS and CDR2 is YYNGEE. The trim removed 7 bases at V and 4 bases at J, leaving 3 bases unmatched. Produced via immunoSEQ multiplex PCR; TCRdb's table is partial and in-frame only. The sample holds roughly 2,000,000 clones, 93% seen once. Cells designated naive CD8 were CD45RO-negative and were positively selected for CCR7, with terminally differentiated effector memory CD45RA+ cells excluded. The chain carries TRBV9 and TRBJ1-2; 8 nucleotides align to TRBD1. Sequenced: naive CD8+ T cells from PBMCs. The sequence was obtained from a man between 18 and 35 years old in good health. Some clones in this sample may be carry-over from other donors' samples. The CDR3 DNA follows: TGTGCCAGCGCCGACAGGGGCTATGGCTACACCTTC. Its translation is CASADRGYGYTF.